Each of the 23 T cell receptor beta chains below was sequenced from the same sample in a study of B cell selection in AIRE deficiency. Sequencing used immunoSEQ multiplex PCR; TCRdb keeps in-frame clones, though not all of them. The repertoire has 12,000 to 15,000 clones, 90% to 95% of them found once; the top ten carry more than 0.85%. Regulatory T cells were sorted as CD4+CD25hiCD127low/negative cells. Sequencing was performed on Tregs sorted from PBMCs. Receptors were obtained from a human donor with AIRE deficiency.

The chain has TRBV11-1 and TRBJ1-1; TRBD1 might be the D (6 bases). Germline lookup yields CDR1 SGHAT and CDR2 FQDESV (reference sequence). The CDR3 consists of 15 residues. The germline V and J ends were trimmed by 2 bases and 2 bases, with 12 bases remaining between them. The CDR3 DNA reads as TGTGCCAGCAGCTTATGGGGGGGCGCTAACACTGAAGCTTTCTTT. It yields the protein CASSLWGGANTEAFF.

CDR3 coding DNA: TGTGCCAGCAGCTTAGCTATTAGGACAGCAGCAAGGCAGTACTTC. Its protein is CASSLAIRTAARQYF. This chain joins TRBV11-2 and TRBJ2-5; a weak D match, TRBD1 (6 bases). The CDR3 extends over 15 amino acids. The germline V gene encodes CDR1 SGHAT and CDR2 FQNNGV. The V and J ends lost 1 base and 11 bases respectively, with 20 bases between them. Combining the CDR3 with reference TRBV11-2 and TRBJ2-5 gives the whole variable domain EAGVAQSPRYKIIEKRQSVAFWCNPISGHATLYWYQQILGQGPKLLIQFQNNGVVDDSQLPKDRFSAERLKGVDSTLKIQPAKLEDSAVYLCASSLAIRTAARQYFGPGTRLLVL.

J is TRBJ1-6 and V is TRBV7-2; D is unresolved. The CDR3 length is 14 residues. Germline CDR1 reads SGHTA; CDR2 reads FQGNSA. V was pared by 1 base and J by 8 bases, with 9 bases between. The CDR3 sequence: CASSLGRVDSPLHF. CDR3 sequence (DNA): TGTGCCAGCAGCTTAGGGCGGGTTGATTCACCCCTCCACTTT. The full variable domain, its missing parts supplied by reference TRBV7-2 and TRBJ1-6, is GAGVSQSPSNKVTEKGKDVELRCDPISGHTALYWYRQSLGQGLEFLIYFQGNSAPDKSGLPSDRFSAERTGGSVSTLTIQRTQQEDSAVYLCASSLGRVDSPLHFGNGTRLTVT.

There are a few counts of this clone. The gene calls are TRBV7-9 and TRBJ1-5; D remains unclear. Germline CDR1 and CDR2: SEHNR and FQNEAQ (reference sequence). CDR3 length: 14 residues. The V end was cut by 2 bases, the J end by 5 bases, with 10 bases between. The CDR3 is CASSLSYGDQPQHF. In DNA form, the CDR3 reads TGTGCCAGCAGCTTATCGTACGGGGATCAGCCCCAGCATTTT.

The genes are TRBV4-1 and TRBJ2-5; tentatively, D is TRBD1 (6 bases). The J call is doubtful: the DNA matches TRBJ2-7 better. The CDR3 has 15 residues. Germline V gene lookup returns CDR1 MGHRA and CDR2 YSYEKL. The CDR3 sequence is CASSPQGKVNYEQYF. The CDR3 DNA follows: TGCGCCAGCAGCCCACAGGGTAAGGTAAACTACGAGCAGTACTTC.

The DNA for the CDR3 is TGTGCCAGCAACAAACTGGGGTCTGGTGATGGCTACACCTTC. Encoded protein: CASNKLGSGDGYTF. The V call is TRBV6-1, the J call TRBJ1-2; D gene unclear. The CDR3 is 14 residues long. Germline V gene data show CDR1 as MNHNS and CDR2 as SASEGT. The ends were cut back, 7 bases at V and 6 bases at J, with 18 bases in the middle.

The CDR3 spells CASSVTSPRTDTQYF. CDR3 DNA sequence: TGTGCCAGCTCGGTGACTAGCCCCAGGACAGATACGCAGTATTTT. The gene calls are TRBV18 and TRBJ2-3; 7 nucleotides match TRBD2. Germline loops: CDR1 KGHSH, CDR2 LQKENI. With V trimmed by 6 bases and J by 3 bases, 9 bases remained unmatched. CDR3 size: 15 residues.

In the case of this clone: At one boundary the junction diverges from the germline segment, which might be a read error. The rearrangement links TRBV6-1 to TRBJ1-3, with 9 positions matching TRBD1. The CDR3 runs 15 residues. Looked up from germline, CDR1 is MNHNS and CDR2 is SASEGT. The CDR3 sequence is CASGDGQGSGNTIYF. In DNA, the CDR3 is TGTGCCAGCGGTGACGGACAGGGGTCTGGAAACACCATATATTTT.

This clone came up once. An end of the junction differs from the germline gene, which may be a read error. The rearrangement joins TRBV7-2 to TRBJ2-7; D gene ambiguous. CDR1 is SGHTA, CDR2 FQGNSA, per germline. The CDR3 extends over 12 amino acids. CDR3 sequence: CASSSPPSDLAF. The DNA for the CDR3 is TGTGCCAGCAGCTCACCACCCTCGGACCTTGCCTTC.

The chain carries TRBV6-6 and TRBJ2-4, with TRBD1 identical over 9 bases. V was pared by 2 bases and J by 9 bases, with 8 bases of the junction left unmatched. From germline, CDR1 is MNHNY and CDR2 SVGAGI (reference sequence). The CDR3 loop spans 15 amino acids. The CDR3 spells CASSYDTGGAPIQYF. CDR3 nucleotides: TGTGCCAGCAGTTACGACACAGGGGGCGCACCCATTCAGTACTTC.

The V and J genes are TRBV11-2 and TRBJ2-5; 7 bases align to TRBD2. The CDR3 loop spans 15 amino acids. Trimming at V came to 2 bases and at J to 6 bases, leaving 9 bases not matched to a gene. Per the germline V gene, CDR1 is SGHAT and CDR2 is FQNNGV. This CDR3 is CASSLILGLGQTQYF. In DNA, the CDR3 is TGTGCCAGCAGCTTAATCCTAGGACTAGGTCAGACCCAGTACTTC.

As DNA, the CDR3 is TGTGCCAGCTCACCGGATGACAGGGTCAGAGGGACTGAAGCTTTCTTT. Its protein product is CASSPDDRVRGTEAFF. The rearrangement uses TRBV18 and TRBJ1-1, with 7 positions matching TRBD1. The CDR3 totals 16 residues. The ends lost 3 bases at V and 5 bases at J; junction bases unmatched: 12. From germline, CDR1 is KGHSH and CDR2 LQKENI.

The J gene is TRBJ2-5, the V gene TRBV6-5, with TRBD2 as a possible D gene (6 bases). Trimming shortened V by 5 bases and J by 8 bases, and 21 bases separated the two germline ends. Germline CDR1 MNHEY, CDR2 SVGAGI. The CDR3 has 15 amino acids. The CDR3, as DNA: TGTGCCAGCAGTGGGTATGGTTCCGGGAGACACACCCAGTACTTC. Protein sequence: CASSGYGSGRHTQYF.

The V gene is TRBV2, the J gene TRBJ2-7, with D perhaps TRBD2 (5 bases). The germline gives CDR1 SNHLY, CDR2 FYNNEI. The V end lost 8 bases, the J end lost 4 bases, and 6 bases lay between the germline ends. CDR3 size: 10 residues. CDR3: CASGEYEQYF. DNA for the CDR3: TGTGCCAGCGGGGAGTACGAGCAGTACTTC.

This clone has only one observation. This sequence joins TRBV5-6 and TRBJ2-1, with a possible D match to TRBD2 (6 bases). Germline V CDR1 and CDR2: SGHDT, YYEEEE. The CDR3 extends over 14 amino acids. Trimming stripped 5 bases from V and 8 bases from J, with 17 bases between. For the CDR3, the DNA is TGTGCCAGCAGTCGGGACTTGGCTGGGGATGAGCAGTTCTTC. This gives the protein CASSRDLAGDEQFF.

The gene calls are TRBV6-5 and TRBJ2-7; D remains unclear. Germline V gives CDR1 MNHEY, CDR2 SVGAGI. Trimming took 6 bases from V and 3 from J, leaving 18 bases between them. The CDR3 totals 15 residues. CDR3 in amino acids: CASRTLTGSVYEQYF. The CDR3 DNA is TGTGCCAGCAGAACTCTCACCGGGTCCGTCTACGAGCAGTACTTC.

The chain links TRBV7-4 to TRBJ2-2; D ambiguous. Germline V CDR1 and CDR2: SGHVT, SQSDAQ. This CDR3 contains 14 residues. With 1 base removed from V and 4 bases from J, the gap between germline ends came to 7 bases. CDR3 bases: TGTGCCAGCAGCTTAGTGGTGAGCACCGGGGAGCTGTTTTTT. Translation gives CASSLVVSTGELFF.

The chain employs TRBV9 and TRBJ1-2, with a tentative D call TRBD1 (6 bases). Trimming stripped 2 bases from V and 4 bases from J, with 9 bases between. Germline assignment: CDR1 SGDLS and CDR2 YYNGEE. This CDR3 is 13 amino acids long. CDR3 bases: TGTGCCAGCAGCGTCGGACAGACCTATGGCTACACCTTC. Its protein is CASSVGQTYGYTF.

The chain carries TRBV7-8 and TRBJ2-7; D is perhaps TRBD2 (6 bases). V lost 4 bases and J lost 3, with 16 bases in between. Germline V gene sequence: CDR1 SGHVS, CDR2 FQNEAQ. The CDR3 has 15 amino acids. The CDR3 here is CASSSRGRIFYEQYF. CDR3 sequence (DNA): TGTGCCAGCAGCTCCCGGGGGAGAATTTTCTACGAGCAGTACTTC.

The chain couples TRBV5-6 to TRBJ2-5, with 14 bases fitting TRBD2. Germline CDR1 and CDR2: SGHDT and YYEEEE. With 5 bases clipped from V and 5 bases from J, the junction kept 2 bases outside the gene matches. The CDR3 has 14 amino acids. CDR3 DNA sequence: TGTGCCAGCAGGACTAGCGGGAGGGGGGAGACCCAGTACTTC. It encodes CASRTSGRGETQYF. The full variable domain, rest sourced from reference TRBV5-6 and TRBJ2-5, is DAGVTQSPTHLIKTRGQQVTLRCSPKSGHDTVSWYQQALGQGPQFIFQYYEEEERQRGNFPDRFSGHQFPNYSSELNVNALLLGDSALYLCASRTSGRGETQYFGPGTRLLVL.

This clone was detected only once. The rearrangement joins TRBV30 to TRBJ1-6; maybe TRBD1 (5 bases). Between the trimmed V and J ends, which lost 0 bases and 5 bases, there was a span of 11 bases. CDR1 is GTSNPN and CDR2 is SVGIG in the germline V gene (reference sequence). The CDR3 has 15 amino acids. CDR3 sequence: CAWSVPQGNNSPLHF. DNA of the CDR3: TGTGCCTGGAGTGTACCTCAGGGTAATAATTCACCCCTCCACTTT.

The chain has TRBV10-3 and TRBJ2-7; 7 nucleotides line up with TRBD1. Germline V gene data show CDR1 as ENHRY and CDR2 as SYGVKD. This CDR3 spans 13 amino acids. Unmatched junction bases numbered 2, after V lost 4 bases and J lost 2 bases. CDR3 nucleotides: TGTGCCATCAGTGGGGACAGAGCCTACGAGCAGTACTTC. Translating it yields CAISGDRAYEQYF.

The genes are TRBV10-3 and TRBJ1-1; 8 positions agree with TRBD1. The V gene end was trimmed by 6 bases and the J gene end by 0 bases; junction bases not matched to a gene: 3. CDR1 is ENHRY and CDR2 is SYGVKD in the germline V gene. This CDR3 has 14 residues. This chain's CDR3 is CAIRKGQVNTEAFF. The CDR3 DNA is TGTGCCATCAGGAAGGGACAGGTGAACACTGAAGCTTTCTTT.